The T cell receptor (beta chain) under discussion was sequenced for a study of T cells after posttransplantation cyclophosphamide. TCRdb's table, derived via immunoSEQ multiplex PCR, lists solely in-frame clones and lacks some. The profile covers about 2,700 clones, with almost 75% appearing a single time and 20% to 25% taken by the ten largest. About this clone itself: Antigen unknown.

Study-level results: TRB clonality was highly associated with recipient CMV seropositivity and reactivation. Donor CD8+ memory clones often dominated recipient blood repertoires at later times.

Sequences were obtained from PBMCs. The source of this sequence is a man aged 30 to 45 with a blood cancer, CMV-positive, and with a related stem cell donor.

As DNA, the CDR3 is TGTGCCAGCAGTGAGGACAGGGGAGGAGGAGGGGGCTCCTACGAGCAGTACTTC. Its translation is CASSEDRGGGGGSYEQYF. The chain combines TRBV2 with TRBJ2-7; 9 bases fit TRBD1. The CDR3 covers 18 residues. V was clipped by 3 bases and J by 0 bases; unmatched bases: 12. Germline CDR1 and CDR2: SNHLY and FYNNEI.